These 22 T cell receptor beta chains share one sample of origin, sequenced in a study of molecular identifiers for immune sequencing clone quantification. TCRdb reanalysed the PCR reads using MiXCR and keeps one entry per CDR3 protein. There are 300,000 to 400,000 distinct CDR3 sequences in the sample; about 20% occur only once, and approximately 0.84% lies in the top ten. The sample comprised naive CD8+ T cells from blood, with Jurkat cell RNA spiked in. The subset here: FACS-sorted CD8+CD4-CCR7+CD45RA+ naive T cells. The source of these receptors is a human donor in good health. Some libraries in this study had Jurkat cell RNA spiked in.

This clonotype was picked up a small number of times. This chain's CDR3 is CASSYGQFNTDTQYF. CDR3 DNA sequence: TGTGCCAGCAGTTATGGCCAGTTCAACACAGATACGCAGTATTTT. V gene TRBV6-2 or TRBV6-3 combines with J gene TRBJ2-3, with D hard to call. CDR1 is MNHEY, CDR2 SVGEGT, per germline. V lost 3 bases to trimming and J lost 2 bases, with 12 bases between them. The CDR3 consists of 15 residues.

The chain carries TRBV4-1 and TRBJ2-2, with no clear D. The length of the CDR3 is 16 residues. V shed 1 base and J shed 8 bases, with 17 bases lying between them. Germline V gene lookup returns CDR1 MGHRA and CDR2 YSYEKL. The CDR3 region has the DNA TGCGCCAGCAGCCAAGGTGTAGTCACCCTGAAAGGGGAGCTGTTTTTT. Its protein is CASSQGVVTLKGELFF.

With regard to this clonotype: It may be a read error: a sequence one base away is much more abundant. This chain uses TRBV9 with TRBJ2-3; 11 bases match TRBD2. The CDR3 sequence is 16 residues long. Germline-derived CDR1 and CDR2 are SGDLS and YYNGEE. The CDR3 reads CAGSVEGSGGADTQYF. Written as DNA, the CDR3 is TGTGCCGGCAGCGTAGAGGGTAGCGGGGGGGCGGATACGCAGTATTTT.

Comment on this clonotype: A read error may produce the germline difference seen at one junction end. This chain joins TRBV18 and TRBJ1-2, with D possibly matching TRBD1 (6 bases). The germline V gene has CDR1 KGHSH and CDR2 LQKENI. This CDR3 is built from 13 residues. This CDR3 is CASSAGTNLGYAF. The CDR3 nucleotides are TGTGCCAGCTCGGCCGGGACAAATCTGGGCTACGCCTTC.

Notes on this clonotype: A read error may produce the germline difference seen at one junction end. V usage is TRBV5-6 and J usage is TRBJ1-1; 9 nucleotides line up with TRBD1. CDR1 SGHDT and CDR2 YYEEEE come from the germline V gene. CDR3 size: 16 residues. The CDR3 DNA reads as TGTGCCTGCAGCTCAAGGACAGGGGATATGAACACTGAAGCTTTCTTT. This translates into CACSSRTGDMNTEAFF.

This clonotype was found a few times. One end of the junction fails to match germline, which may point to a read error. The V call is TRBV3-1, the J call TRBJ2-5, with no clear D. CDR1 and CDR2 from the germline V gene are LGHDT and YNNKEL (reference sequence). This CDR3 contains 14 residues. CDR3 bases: TGTGCCAGCAGCCAAGATGTCGATGAGGAGACCCAGTGCTTC. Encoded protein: CASSQDVDEETQCF.

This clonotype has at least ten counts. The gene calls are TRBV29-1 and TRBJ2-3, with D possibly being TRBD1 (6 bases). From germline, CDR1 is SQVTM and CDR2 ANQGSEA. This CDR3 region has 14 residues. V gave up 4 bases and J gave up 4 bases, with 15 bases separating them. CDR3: CSVVGHQGADTQYF. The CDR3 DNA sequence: TGCAGCGTTGTGGGACACCAAGGTGCAGATACGCAGTATTTT.

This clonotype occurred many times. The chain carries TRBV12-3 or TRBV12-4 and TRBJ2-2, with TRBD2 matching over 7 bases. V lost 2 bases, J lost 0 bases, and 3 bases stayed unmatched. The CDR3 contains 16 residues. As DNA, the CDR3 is TGTGCCAGCAGTTTAAGGGACTATCCGAACACCGGGGAGCTGTTTTTT. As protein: CASSLRDYPNTGELFF.

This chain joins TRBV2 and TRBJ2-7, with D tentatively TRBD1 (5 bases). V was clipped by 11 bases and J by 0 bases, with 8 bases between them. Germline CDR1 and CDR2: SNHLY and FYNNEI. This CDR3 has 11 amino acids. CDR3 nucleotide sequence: TGTGCCGGGGCAGACTCCTACGAGCAGTACTTC. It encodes CAGADSYEQYF.

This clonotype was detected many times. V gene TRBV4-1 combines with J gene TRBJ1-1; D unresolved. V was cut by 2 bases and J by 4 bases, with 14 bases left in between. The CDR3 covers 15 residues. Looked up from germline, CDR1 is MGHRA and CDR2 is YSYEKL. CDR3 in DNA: TGCGCCAGCAGCCAATTCGAATTTTTGGGCACTGAAGCTTTCTTT. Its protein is CASSQFEFLGTEAFF.

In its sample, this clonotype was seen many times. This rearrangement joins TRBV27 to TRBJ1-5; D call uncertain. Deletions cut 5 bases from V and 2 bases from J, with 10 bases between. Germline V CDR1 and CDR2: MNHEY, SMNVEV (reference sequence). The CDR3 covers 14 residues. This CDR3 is CASSPRRGNQPQHF. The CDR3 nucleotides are TGTGCCAGCAGTCCCCGACGGGGCAATCAGCCCCAGCATTTT.

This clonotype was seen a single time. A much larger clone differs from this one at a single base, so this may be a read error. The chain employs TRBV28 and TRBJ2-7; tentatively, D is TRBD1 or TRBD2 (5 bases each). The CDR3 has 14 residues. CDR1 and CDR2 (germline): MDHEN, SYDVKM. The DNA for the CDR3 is TGTGCCAGCAGTTGGAACGGGGCGGCCTACGAGCGGTACTTC. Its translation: CASSWNGAAYERYF.

The CDR3 nucleotides are TGTGCCAGCAGTAACCCGATAACAGCCGGGGAGCTGTTTTTT. Translated, it gives CASSNPITAGELFF. The chain employs TRBV12-3 or TRBV12-4 and TRBJ2-2; D is unclear. This CDR3 has 14 residues. The V and J ends lost 5 bases and 6 bases respectively, with 13 bases between them.

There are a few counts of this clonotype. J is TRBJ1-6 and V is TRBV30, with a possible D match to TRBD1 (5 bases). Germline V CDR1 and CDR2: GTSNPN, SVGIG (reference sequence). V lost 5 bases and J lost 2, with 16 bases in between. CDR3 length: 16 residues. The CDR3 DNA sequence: TGTGCCTGGCATCAGGGTGATGGGACCTATAATTCACCCCTCCACTTT. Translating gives CAWHQGDGTYNSPLHF.

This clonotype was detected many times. The CDR3 region is CASSLQGLAKETQYF. CDR3 nucleotides: TGTGCCAGCAGCTTGCAGGGACTAGCGAAAGAGACCCAGTACTTC. The chain links TRBV9 to TRBJ2-5; 10 bases match TRBD2. Trimming cost V 4 bases and J 3 bases; bases outside gene matches: 6. CDR1 and CDR2 from the germline V gene are SGDLS and YYNGEE. This CDR3 spans 15 amino acids.

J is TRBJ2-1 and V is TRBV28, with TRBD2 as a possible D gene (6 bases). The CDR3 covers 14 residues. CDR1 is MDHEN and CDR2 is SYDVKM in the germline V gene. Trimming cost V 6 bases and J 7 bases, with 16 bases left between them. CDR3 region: CASRLYSGGNEQFF. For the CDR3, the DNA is TGTGCCAGCAGGCTGTATTCTGGGGGGAATGAGCAGTTCTTC.

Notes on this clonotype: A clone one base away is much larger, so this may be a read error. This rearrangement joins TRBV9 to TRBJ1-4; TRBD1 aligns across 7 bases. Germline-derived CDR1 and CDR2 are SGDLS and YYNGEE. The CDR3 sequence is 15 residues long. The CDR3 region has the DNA TGTGCCAGCAGCTCAACAGGGGCAACTAATGAAAACCTGTTTTTT. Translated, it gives CASSSTGATNENLFF.

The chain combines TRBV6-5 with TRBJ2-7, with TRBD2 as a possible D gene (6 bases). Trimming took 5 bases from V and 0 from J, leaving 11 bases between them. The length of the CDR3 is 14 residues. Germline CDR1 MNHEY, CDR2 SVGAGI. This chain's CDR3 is CASSHRGGSYEQYF. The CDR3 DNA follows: TGTGCCAGCAGTCACCGGGGAGGCTCCTACGAGCAGTACTTC.

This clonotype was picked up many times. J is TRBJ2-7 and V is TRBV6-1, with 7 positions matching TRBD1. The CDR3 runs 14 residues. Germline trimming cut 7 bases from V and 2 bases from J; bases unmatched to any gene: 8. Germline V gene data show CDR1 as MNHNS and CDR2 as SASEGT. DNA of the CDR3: TGTGCCAGCAATGAGAGGGGGCCGGCCTACGAGCAGTACTTC. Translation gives CASNERGPAYEQYF.

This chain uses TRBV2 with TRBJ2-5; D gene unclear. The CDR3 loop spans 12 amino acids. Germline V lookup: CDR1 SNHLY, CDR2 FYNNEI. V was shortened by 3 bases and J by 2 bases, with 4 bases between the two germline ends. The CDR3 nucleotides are TGTGCCAGCAGTGACCGTCAAGAGACCCAGTACTTC. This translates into CASSDRQETQYF.

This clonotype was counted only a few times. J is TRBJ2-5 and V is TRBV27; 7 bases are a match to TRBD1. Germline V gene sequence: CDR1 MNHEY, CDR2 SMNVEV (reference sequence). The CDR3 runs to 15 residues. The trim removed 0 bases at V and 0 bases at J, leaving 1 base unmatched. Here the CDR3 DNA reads TGTGCCAGCAGTTTATCGACAGGGCACCAAGAGACCCAGTACTTC. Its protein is CASSLSTGHQETQYF.

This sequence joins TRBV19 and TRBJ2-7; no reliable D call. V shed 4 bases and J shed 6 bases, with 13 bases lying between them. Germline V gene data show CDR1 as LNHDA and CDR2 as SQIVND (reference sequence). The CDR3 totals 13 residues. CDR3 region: CASSNSQFPEQYF. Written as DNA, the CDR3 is TGTGCCAGTAGTAATTCGCAGTTTCCCGAGCAGTACTTC.